The 19 T cell receptor beta chains given below trace back to one sample, sequenced in a study of type 1 regulatory T cells (dated by TCRdb to about 2021). These TCRs are of unknown antigen specificity. TCRdb lists the instrument as Illumina MiSeq. The raw public data were reprocessed by TCRdb itself: fastp quality trimming at Q25, MiXCR clonotype calling, in-frame beta chains only. A single entry per CDR3 protein holds the most common genes and DNA from its merged rows. The sample records roughly 46,000 distinct CDR3 sequences, 12% of which are singletons. Of the sample, approximately 8% is held by the ten largest clones. The sequenced material came from cultured non-Tr1 T cells, either the whole culture or a sorted T cell fraction (not recorded which). Sample cell subset or site, as interpreted from the label and publication: non-Tr1 population from the T-allo10 product. These receptors were collected from a human donor in good health.

This clonotype has a count of ten or more. The genes are TRBV6-2 or TRBV6-3 and TRBJ1-5; D not resolved. Trimming stripped 7 bases from V and 4 bases from J, with 20 bases between. The CDR3 is 16 amino acids. From germline, CDR1 is MNHEY and CDR2 SVGEGT. CDR3 nucleotides: TGTGCCAGCACCTCCCGGGCTATTCGGAGTAATCAGCCCCAGCATTTT. Protein: CASTSRAIRSNQPQHF.

This clonotype has a count of ten or more. DNA of the CDR3: TGTGCCAGCAGTTTCCCCCTGCAGAGCTCTGGAAACACCATATATTTT. It translates to CASSFPLQSSGNTIYF. The V and J genes are TRBV28 and TRBJ1-3; no firm D call. This CDR3 contains 16 residues. The germline V gene encodes CDR1 MDHEN and CDR2 SYDVKM. V was pared by 3 bases and J by 0 bases, with 12 bases between.

This clonotype is a singleton in its sample. This may arise from a read error, as a much more abundant clone is one base away. V gene TRBV5-1 combines with J gene TRBJ2-2; 7 nucleotides line up with TRBD2. Germline V lookup: CDR1 SGHRS, CDR2 YFSETQ. CDR3 length: 13 amino acids. This CDR3 is CVSSTSDTGELFF. Here the CDR3 DNA reads TGCGTCAGCAGCACTAGCGACACCGGGGAGCTGTTTTTT.

The chain uses TRBV27 and TRBJ2-1; tentative D call: TRBD1 (6 bases). This CDR3 is 19 amino acids long. V lost 8 bases to trimming and J lost 0 bases, with 26 bases between them. Germline CDR1 and CDR2: MNHEY and SMNVEV (reference sequence). CDR3 bases: TGTGCCAGCGGCTTAAGAGGACAGACCGGAGGAGGCTCCTACAATGAGCAGTTCTTC. This encodes CASGLRGQTGGGSYNEQFF.

This clonotype was counted at least ten times. The rearrangement links TRBV7-2 to TRBJ2-3; no clear D gene. In germline, CDR1 is SGHTA, CDR2 FQGNSA. V lost 1 base and J 3 bases, leaving 5 bases between the germline ends. CDR3 size: 13 residues. CDR3 amino acids: CASSLGPTDTQYF. In DNA form, the CDR3 reads TGTGCCAGCAGCTTAGGCCCAACAGATACGCAGTATTTT.

This sequence joins TRBV12-3 or TRBV12-4 and TRBJ2-2, with 7 bases identical to TRBD1. Losses at the gene ends were 1 base for V and 4 bases for J; bases not matched to a gene: 6. The CDR3 totals 16 residues. The CDR3 coding sequence is TGTGCCAGCAGTTTAGGACAGGGTCTTGTCACCGGGGAGCTGTTTTTT. Translation gives CASSLGQGLVTGELFF.

This clonotype was counted at least ten times. V and J are TRBV12-3 or TRBV12-4 and TRBJ1-3; D is uncertain. This CDR3 has 16 amino acids. Trimming removed 3 bases from V and 0 bases from J, with 12 bases in between. CDR3 region: CASSLGDPRSGNTIYF. The CDR3 nucleotides are TGTGCCAGCAGTTTGGGTGACCCTCGCTCTGGAAACACCATATATTTT.

V usage is TRBV7-3 and J usage is TRBJ2-1; D call uncertain. The V end was cut by 1 base, the J end by 9 bases, with 16 bases between. Germline CDR1 and CDR2: SGHTA and FQGTGA. This CDR3 contains 15 residues. The CDR3 sequence is CASSLNSLTSSEQFF. The CDR3 coding sequence is TGTGCCAGCAGCTTAAATTCTCTCACCTCCAGTGAGCAGTTCTTC.

In this sample, this clonotype turned up many times. The chain has TRBV20-1 and TRBJ2-5; 8 bases match TRBD2. The V and J ends lost 6 bases and 1 base, in that order; junction bases with no gene match: 7. Germline V gene data show CDR1 as DFQATT and CDR2 as SNEGSKA (reference sequence). The CDR3 is made up of 14 amino acids. The CDR3 protein is CSATAGGRQETQYF. The CDR3 DNA reads as TGCAGTGCAACGGCGGGAGGCCGCCAAGAGACCCAGTACTTC.

This clonotype has a count of ten or more. The chain recombines TRBV29-1 with TRBJ2-7, with 9 nucleotides matching TRBD1. V gave up 7 bases and J gave up 7 bases; unmatched junction bases: 8. The CDR3 is 12 amino acids. Germline V gives CDR1 SQVTM, CDR2 ANQGSEA. The CDR3 DNA follows: TGCAGCGCCCGACAGGGGGTGGAGGAGCAGTACTTC. It yields the protein CSARQGVEEQYF.

In this sample, this clonotype turned up many times. The chain employs TRBV10-3 and TRBJ2-5; D uncertain. Between the trimmed V and J ends, which lost 4 bases and 5 bases, there was a span of 11 bases. The CDR3 loop spans 13 amino acids. The germline V gene has CDR1 ENHRY and CDR2 SYGVKD. The DNA for the CDR3 is TGTGCCATCAGTGCGCAGCGTGAGGAGACCCAGTACTTC. Its translation: CAISAQREETQYF.

The chain recombines TRBV12-3 or TRBV12-4 with TRBJ2-2; 12 bases match TRBD2. This CDR3 contains 16 residues. Trimming at V came to 5 bases and at J to 4 bases, leaving 5 bases not matched to a gene. CDR3 nucleotides: TGTGCCAGCAGTATTCCGGGACTAGCGGGCACCGGGGAGCTGTTTTTT. It is translated as CASSIPGLAGTGELFF.

This clonotype came up many times. CDR3 sequence: CASSDWTSGTDTQYF. The CDR3 DNA follows: TGTGCCAGCAGTGATTGGACTAGCGGCACAGATACGCAGTATTTT. The V gene is TRBV28, the J gene TRBJ2-3; 9 bases agree with TRBD2. The V gene end was trimmed by 5 bases and the J gene end by 1 base; junction bases not matched to a gene: 4. The CDR3 loop spans 15 amino acids. The germline gives CDR1 MDHEN, CDR2 SYDVKM.

This clonotype appeared many times. J is TRBJ2-3 and V is TRBV12-3 or TRBV12-4, with 12 bases lining up with TRBD2. V shed 6 bases, J shed 8 bases, and the junction held 9 bases outside the gene matches. This CDR3 spans 15 amino acids. CDR3 sequence: CASRTLAGGPTTQYF. CDR3 bases: TGTGCCAGCAGGACCCTAGCGGGAGGGCCTACTACGCAGTATTTT.

This clonotype came up many times. CDR3 in amino acids: CASSPTRWGDTQYF. DNA of the CDR3: TGTGCCAGCAGCCCGACTCGATGGGGAGATACGCAGTATTTT. The V gene is TRBV5-5, the J gene TRBJ2-3; unclear D gene. V was shortened by 4 bases and J by 5 bases, with 14 bases between the two germline ends. CDR3 length: 14 amino acids. Germline CDR1 is SGHKS and CDR2 is YYEKEE (reference sequence).

This clonotype appeared many times. V usage is TRBV3-1 and J usage is TRBJ1-1; D may be TRBD1 (6 bases). Germline V gives CDR1 LGHDT, CDR2 YNNKEL (reference sequence). V was pared by 5 bases and J by 6 bases, with 16 bases between. The CDR3 runs 14 residues. The CDR3 DNA follows: TGTGCCAGCAGCTTTAGACAGGAACGCGCTGAAGCTTTCTTT. Translating gives CASSFRQERAEAFF. Full variable domain (outside the CDR3, taken from reference TRBV3-1 and TRBJ1-1): DTAVSQTPKYLVTQMGNDKSIKCEQNLGHDTMYWYKQDSKKFLKIMFSYNNKELIINETVPNRFSPKSPDKAHLNLHINSLELGDSAVYFCASSFRQERAEAFFGQGTRLTVV.

The chain combines TRBV6-6 with TRBJ2-7, with 7 bases fitting TRBD2. The CDR3 loop spans 15 amino acids. The germline V gene encodes CDR1 MNHNY and CDR2 SVGAGI (reference sequence). The V and J ends lost 9 bases and 5 bases, in that order; junction bases with no gene match: 16. In DNA, the CDR3 is TGTGCCAGTTCCCCTCCGGGACTAAGGAACAACGAGCAGTACTTC. It is translated as CASSPPGLRNNEQYF.

Notes on this clonotype: A much more abundant neighbour one base away suggests this may be a read error. The CDR3 spells CASSLGGGGPEAFF. DNA of the CDR3: TGTGCCAGCAGCCTCGGAGGTGGTGGCCCCGAAGCTTTCTTT. This chain uses TRBV7-9 with TRBJ1-1; D remains unclear. Germline assignment: CDR1 SEHNR and CDR2 FQNEAQ (reference sequence). Trimming removed 5 bases at V and 8 bases at J, with 18 bases between. The CDR3 has 14 residues.

The table lists this clonotype with a few counts. The chain is built from TRBV29-1 and TRBJ2-1; D not resolved. Per germline, CDR1 SQVTM and CDR2 ANQGSEA. Trimming took off 3 bases at V and 4 bases at J, with 4 bases between the two ends. The CDR3 sequence is 11 residues long. CDR3: CSVESYNEQFF. CDR3 coding DNA: TGCAGCGTTGAGTCTTACAATGAGCAGTTCTTC.